The 10 T cell receptor beta chains given below trace back to one sample, sequenced in a study of CD8 T cells in ankylosing spondylitis. TCRdb processed the 5' RACE reads anew with MiXCR; each CDR3 protein has one entry. The table has 100,000 or so distinct CDR3 sequences, under 30% seen once. The sample taken for sequencing was synovial fluid, either unsorted or a sorted T cell fraction (not recorded which). Receptors originate from a male donor with ankylosing spondylitis.

This clonotype was observed a few times. The chain uses TRBV11-2 and TRBJ2-5, with D hard to call. V was trimmed by 1 base and J by 3 bases, leaving 9 bases between them. Germline V gene data show CDR1 as SGHAT and CDR2 as FQNNGV. The CDR3 loop spans 14 amino acids. CDR3 sequence: CASSLGGSEETQYF. The CDR3 region has the DNA TGTGCCAGCAGCTTAGGTGGGTCGGAAGAGACCCAGTACTTC.

V gene TRBV5-1 combines with J gene TRBJ1-5, with D possibly being TRBD1 (5 bases). V was shortened by 0 bases and J by 7 bases, with 11 bases between the two germline ends. The V gene's germline CDR1 is SGHRS and CDR2 YFSETQ. The CDR3 is 14 residues long. CDR3 loop: CASSLAQGEQPQHF. The CDR3 region has the DNA TGCGCCAGCAGCTTGGCCCAAGGGGAGCAGCCCCAGCATTTT.

The chain has TRBV30 and TRBJ1-2; TRBD1 matches at 10 bases. The CDR3 runs 15 residues. Trimming took 5 bases from V and 4 from J; bases not matched to a gene: 10. The V gene's germline CDR1 is GTSNPN and CDR2 SVGIG (reference sequence). The CDR3 loop is CAWSRDRGGSYGYTF. The CDR3 DNA sequence: TGTGCCTGGTCCCGGGACAGGGGAGGGAGCTATGGCTACACCTTC.

This clonotype was counted a few times. The chain combines TRBV5-6 with TRBJ2-3; 7 nucleotides match TRBD1. The trim removed 3 bases at V and 3 bases at J, leaving 7 bases unmatched. The CDR3 totals 15 residues. Per germline, CDR1 SGHDT and CDR2 YYEEEE. CDR3 loop: CASSSFRGLTDTQYF. The CDR3 DNA reads TGTGCCAGCAGCTCCTTCAGGGGGTTGACAGATACGCAGTATTTT.

Written as DNA, the CDR3 is TGTGCCAGCAATCCCGGGACAGGGAAGAAGAATGAGCAGTTCTTC. Its protein product is CASNPGTGKKNEQFF. The genes are TRBV12-3 or TRBV12-4 and TRBJ2-1; 9 bases fit TRBD1. V dropped 7 bases and J dropped 7; count of bases not matched to a gene: 11. The CDR3 runs to 15 residues.

This clonotype has only a few counts. The CDR3 DNA sequence: TGTGCCAGTAGTATAACCGGGACTAGGTCATCTGGGGCCAACGTCCTGACTTTC. Its protein product is CASSITGTRSSGANVLTF. The rearrangement uses TRBV19 and TRBJ2-6, with 8 bases lining up with TRBD2. Germline CDR1 LNHDA, CDR2 SQIVND (reference sequence). J lost 1 base, V lost 2 bases, and 7 bases had no gene match. This CDR3 has 18 residues.

This clonotype is medium-sized in the sample. The CDR3 sequence is CSVEVVSGNTIYF. Written as DNA, the CDR3 is TGCAGCGTTGAAGTAGTCTCTGGAAACACCATATATTTT. The rearrangement links TRBV29-1 to TRBJ1-3; D is uncertain. Trimming removed 1 base from V and 0 bases from J, with 4 bases in between. This CDR3 region has 13 residues. Germline CDR1 and CDR2: SQVTM and ANQGSEA.

This clonotype occurred a few times. The gene calls are TRBV29-1 and TRBJ1-1; D unclear. CDR1 SQVTM and CDR2 ANQGSEA come from the germline V gene. This CDR3 is built from 13 residues. V was cut by 6 bases and J by 0 bases, with 11 bases left in between. The CDR3 here is CSVALRMNTEAFF. CDR3 nucleotide sequence: TGCAGCGTGGCTTTGCGGATGAACACTGAAGCTTTCTTT. Filled out from reference TRBV29-1 and TRBJ1-1, the complete variable domain reads SAVISQKPSRDICQRGTSLTIQCQVDSQVTMMFWYRQQPGQSLTLIATANQGSEATYESGFVIDKFPISRPNLTFSTLTVSNMSPEDSSIYLCSVALRMNTEAFFGQGTRLTVV.

This clonotype has a handful of counts. The chain carries TRBV20-1 and TRBJ2-1, with 10 bases aligning to TRBD2. With 0 bases clipped from V and 1 base from J, the junction kept 3 bases outside the gene matches. Germline values: CDR1 DFQATT, CDR2 SNEGSKA (reference sequence). This CDR3 has 16 amino acids. The CDR3 DNA reads TGCAGTGCTAGAGATGGAGCGGGAGGGTCCTACAATGAGCAGTTCTTC. The encoded protein is CSARDGAGGSYNEQFF.

The chain couples TRBV2 to TRBJ2-1; D call uncertain. This CDR3 is 14 amino acids long. Looked up from germline, CDR1 is SNHLY and CDR2 is FYNNEI. V lost 6 bases, J lost 1 base, and 10 bases lay in between. CDR3 DNA: TGTGCCAGCAGCGACGCCCAATCCTACAATGAGCAGTTCTTC. As protein: CASSDAQSYNEQFF.